The present T cell receptor beta chain was sequenced within a study of blood T cells in healthy people across ages. Next came a second PCR, run for roughly 7 to 12 cycles, which used a sample-barcoded 5' primer along with a J-beta primer mix. TCRdb re-called the 5' RACE reads with MiXCR, one entry per CDR3 protein. The sample records some 800,000 distinct CDR3 sequences, approximately 48% being singletons. The study's findings and limits: More naive CD4+ cells and higher diversity marked long-lived donors relative to aged donors.

Germline assignment: CDR1 SGHTA and CDR2 FQGNSA. V was pared by 3 bases and J by 4 bases, with 15 bases between. The CDR3 is made up of 15 amino acids. As concerns this clonotype: The antigen remains undetermined.

The sequenced sample consisted of blood. This clonotype was obtained from a man aged 55 to 70 in good health. The chain couples TRBV7-2 to TRBJ2-5; D ambiguous. The CDR3 sequence: CASSFPFGPLETQYF. CDR3 coding DNA: TGTGCCAGCAGCTTCCCCTTCGGCCCTTTAGAGACCCAGTACTTC.